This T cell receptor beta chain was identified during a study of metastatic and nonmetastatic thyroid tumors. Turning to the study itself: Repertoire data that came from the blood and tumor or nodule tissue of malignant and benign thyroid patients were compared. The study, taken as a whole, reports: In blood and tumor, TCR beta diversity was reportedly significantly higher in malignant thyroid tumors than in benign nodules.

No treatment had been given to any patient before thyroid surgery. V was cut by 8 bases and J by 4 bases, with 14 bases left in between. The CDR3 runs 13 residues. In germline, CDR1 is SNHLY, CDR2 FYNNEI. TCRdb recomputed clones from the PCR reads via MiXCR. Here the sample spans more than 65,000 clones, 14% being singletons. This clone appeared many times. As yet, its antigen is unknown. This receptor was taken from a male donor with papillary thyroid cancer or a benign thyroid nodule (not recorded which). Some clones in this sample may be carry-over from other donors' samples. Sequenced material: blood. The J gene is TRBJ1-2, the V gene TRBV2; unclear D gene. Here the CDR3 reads CASAARPSYGYTF. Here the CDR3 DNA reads TGTGCCAGCGCCGCGCGACCCAGCTATGGCTACACCTTC.